The present T cell receptor beta chain was sequenced within a study of shared clonotypes between healthy human individuals. Study background: The plates for each donor numbered three CD4 naive, three CD4 memory, two CD8 naive and one CD8 memory.

V lost 8 bases and J lost 3, with 13 bases in between. The germline V gene encodes CDR1 MNHEY and CDR2 SMNVEV (reference sequence). The CDR3 runs 13 residues. Terminally differentiated effector memory CD45RA+ cells were excluded by CCR7 positive selection of CD45RO-negative cells. The authors split each subset's genomic DNA evenly across several immunoSEQ plates. Authors' analysis steps: Sequence data from immunoSEQ were junction-only and lacked quality scores; consequently, filtering differed. Some clones are missing from TCRdb's copy, which holds only in-frame ones; the method was immunoSEQ multiplex PCR. Clone size and the V and J calls come from that table; the DNA yielded D and trimming. Among 660,000 or so clones listed, around 96% were seen once.

This TCR came from a woman in her twenties or thirties in good health. This rearrangement joins TRBV27 to TRBJ1-1; no firm D call. Specimen: naive CD8+ T cells sorted from blood. The CDR3 bases are TGTGCCAGCTCCGCGGCGTCGGACACTGAAGCTTTCTTT. It codes for CASSAASDTEAFF.